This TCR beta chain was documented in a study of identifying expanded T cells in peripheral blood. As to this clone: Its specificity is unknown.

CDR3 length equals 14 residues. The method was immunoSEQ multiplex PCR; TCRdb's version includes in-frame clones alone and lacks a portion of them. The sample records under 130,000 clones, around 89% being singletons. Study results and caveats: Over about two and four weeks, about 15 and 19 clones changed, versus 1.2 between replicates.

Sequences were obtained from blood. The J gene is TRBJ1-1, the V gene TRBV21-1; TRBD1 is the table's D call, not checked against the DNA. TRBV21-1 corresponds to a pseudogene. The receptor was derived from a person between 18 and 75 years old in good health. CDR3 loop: CASSDSHRDTEAFF. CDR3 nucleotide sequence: TGTGCCAGCAGTGACAGCCACAGGGACACTGAAGCTTTCTTT.